One sample yielded the 15 T cell receptor beta chains listed below, sequenced in a study of cytomegalovirus exposure and HLA in healthy donors. TCRdb keeps only in-frame clones here, not all; method: immunoSEQ multiplex PCR. Of 130,000 to 150,000 clones in the sample, 87% are singletons; the top ten hold 3.5% to 5%. The sample was PBMCs. Source of these receptors: a man younger than 35 in good health and CMV-seropositive.

This chain uses TRBV7-8 with TRBJ2-5, with 9 bases identical to TRBD2. The trim removed 5 bases at V and 4 bases at J, leaving 8 bases unmatched. The CDR3 has 15 amino acids. Germline CDR1 and CDR2: SGHVS and FQNEAQ. As DNA, the CDR3 is TGTGCCAGCAGCGTAGTGACTAGCGGTAGAGAGACCCAGTACTTC. Its translation is CASSVVTSGRETQYF. Combining the CDR3 with reference TRBV7-8 and TRBJ2-5 gives the whole variable domain GAGVSQSPRYKVAKRGQDVALRCDPISGHVSLFWYQQALGQGPEFLTYFQNEAQLDKSGLPSDRFFAERPEGSVSTLKIQRTQQEDSAVYLCASSVVTSGRETQYFGPGTRLLVL.

The rearrangement links TRBV10-3 to TRBJ2-2; 10 nucleotides line up with TRBD2. Germline V CDR1 and CDR2: ENHRY, SYGVKD. With V trimmed by 3 bases and J by 5 bases, 12 bases remained unmatched. The CDR3 runs 18 residues. CDR3 residues: CAISDPKIAGGETGELFF. Here the CDR3 DNA reads TGTGCCATCAGTGACCCAAAAATAGCGGGAGGTGAGACCGGGGAGCTGTTTTTT.

This clone was seen only once. This chain connects TRBV20-1 to TRBJ2-7, with D possibly TRBD2 on 5 matching bases. The CDR3 consists of 11 residues. V was trimmed by 5 bases and J by 6 bases, leaving 11 bases between them. Germline CDR1 DFQATT, CDR2 SNEGSKA (reference sequence). CDR3 bases: TGCAGTGCTCAGAGGGAAGGCGAGCAGTACTTC. It codes for CSAQREGEQYF.

The rearrangement joins TRBV6-1 to TRBJ1-5; D ambiguous. The CDR3 is made up of 15 amino acids. The germline gives CDR1 MNHNS, CDR2 SASEGT. Trimming stripped 6 bases from V and 3 bases from J, with 15 bases between. The CDR3 loop is CASRREAGINQPQHF. The DNA of the CDR3 is TGTGCCAGCAGACGCGAGGCGGGAATCAATCAGCCCCAGCATTTT.

This clone was detected only a few times. This chain uses TRBV5-6 with TRBJ1-2, with TRBD1 as a possible D gene (5 bases). The CDR3 loop spans 14 amino acids. With 4 bases removed from V and 5 bases from J, the gap between germline ends came to 15 bases. Per the germline V gene, CDR1 is SGHDT and CDR2 is YYEEEE. The CDR3 loop reads CASSAPLGGYGYTF. CDR3 bases: TGTGCCAGCAGCGCGCCCCTGGGGGGGTATGGCTACACCTTC.

V gene TRBV5-1 combines with J gene TRBJ2-5; 8 bases agree with TRBD2. The CDR3 covers 15 residues. Per the germline V gene, CDR1 is SGHRS and CDR2 is YFSETQ. V gave up 0 bases and J gave up 1 base; unmatched junction bases: 2. CDR3 sequence (DNA): TGCGCCAGCAGCTTGGCCGGGGGGGTCCAAGAGACCCAGTACTTC. This gives the protein CASSLAGGVQETQYF. Using reference TRBV5-1 and TRBJ2-5 for the parts outside the CDR3, the full variable domain is KAGVTQTPRYLIKTRGQQVTLSCSPISGHRSVSWYQQTPGQGLQFLFEYFSETQRNKGNFPGRFSGRQFSNSRSEMNVSTLELGDSALYLCASSLAGGVQETQYFGPGTRLLVL.

V and J are TRBV4-1 and TRBJ2-1; 10 nucleotides agree with TRBD2. The CDR3 covers 16 residues. V lost 4 bases to trimming and J lost 7 bases; unmatched junction nucleotides: 10. Germline CDR1 is MGHRA and CDR2 is YSYEKL. The CDR3 DNA sequence: TGCGCCAGCAGCCCTGAGGGACTAGCGTTTATTAATGAGCAGTTCTTC. Its translation is CASSPEGLAFINEQFF.

This chain connects TRBV2 to TRBJ2-5; 8 bases map to TRBD1. With 8 bases clipped from V and 5 bases from J, the junction kept 7 bases outside the gene matches. This CDR3 contains 13 residues. Germline V gene data show CDR1 as SNHLY and CDR2 as FYNNEI. This chain's CDR3 is CASGPGGWETQYF. DNA of the CDR3: TGTGCCAGCGGACCAGGGGGCTGGGAGACCCAGTACTTC. Drawing the rest from reference TRBV2 and TRBJ2-5, the complete variable domain is EPEVTQTPSHQVTQMGQEVILRCVPISNHLYFYWYRQILGQKVEFLVSFYNNEISEKSEIFDDQFSVERPDGSNFTLKIRSTKLEDSAMYFCASGPGGWETQYFGPGTRLLVL.

This rearrangement joins TRBV7-6 to TRBJ2-7; 8 bases match TRBD2. The CDR3 is 13 amino acids. Germline CDR1 reads SGHVS; CDR2 reads FNYEAQ. After removal of 6 bases from V and 4 bases from J, the junction contained 5 bases not matched to a gene. CDR3 sequence: CASRGLESYEQYF. The CDR3 bases are TGTGCCAGCAGGGGACTAGAGTCGTACGAGCAGTACTTC.

This clone was observed once. The chain uses TRBV5-1 and TRBJ2-7; possibly TRBD2 for D (5 bases). V was pared by 7 bases and J by 2 bases, with 13 bases between. The CDR3 totals 13 residues. CDR1 SGHRS and CDR2 YFSETQ come from the germline V gene. The CDR3 DNA is TGCGCCAGCCGACGCAGCGGCACCTACGAGCAGTACTTC. As protein: CASRRSGTYEQYF.

The J gene is TRBJ2-1, the V gene TRBV9; D is possibly TRBD1 (6 bases). Per the germline V gene, CDR1 is SGDLS and CDR2 is YYNGEE. The CDR3 loop spans 14 amino acids. V was cut by 4 bases and J by 9 bases, with 17 bases left in between. The CDR3 protein is CASSPQGLAGEQFF. CDR3 in DNA: TGTGCCAGCAGCCCCCAGGGGCTAGCAGGTGAGCAGTTCTTC.

In this sample, this clone turned up a few times. The V and J genes are TRBV7-2 and TRBJ1-2; weak D call: TRBD1 (5 bases). V gave up 0 bases and J gave up 4 bases, with 12 bases separating them. Germline V gene sequence: CDR1 SGHTA, CDR2 FQGNSA. This CDR3 comprises 15 residues. CDR3 coding DNA: TGTGCCAGCAGCTTAGCGGGGGGTCCGGGCTATGGCTACACCTTC. Amino acid sequence: CASSLAGGPGYGYTF.

The DNA for the CDR3 is TGCGCCAGCAGCCCCTTTGATGCAGGGGGCCAGCCCCAGCATTTT. Protein: CASSPFDAGGQPQHF. The rearrangement uses TRBV4-1 and TRBJ1-5, with 8 bases identical to TRBD1. After removal of 4 bases from V and 7 bases from J, the junction contained 9 bases not matched to a gene. Germline V gene sequence: CDR1 MGHRA, CDR2 YSYEKL. The CDR3 totals 15 residues.

The chain combines TRBV28 with TRBJ2-3, with D possibly being TRBD1 (5 bases). Germline V gene lookup returns CDR1 MDHEN and CDR2 SYDVKM. The CDR3 is made up of 11 amino acids. V lost 6 bases and J lost 8, with 9 bases in between. CDR3 in amino acids: CASRQERTQYF. CDR3 nucleotide sequence: TGTGCCAGCAGACAGGAGCGTACGCAGTATTTT.

The chain is built from TRBV5-1 and TRBJ2-7; no clear D. Germline-derived CDR1 and CDR2 are SGHRS and YFSETQ. V was trimmed by 0 bases and J by 1 base, leaving 8 bases between them. CDR3 length equals 14 residues. DNA of the CDR3: TGCGCCAGCAGCTTGGAACAGCATTCCTACGAGCAGTACTTC. This codes for CASSLEQHSYEQYF.